This entry concerns a single T cell receptor (beta chain). Sequenced by immunoSEQ multiplex PCR; TCRdb stores in-frame clones only, minus some. Among 130,000 to 150,000 clones, 84% were seen once, and the ten largest hold roughly 6.2%. This specimen comes from a study of blood T cell repertoires in COVID-19. Looking at the study overall: Whether acute or convalescent, the COVID-19 samples came from the United States, Italy and Spain. Sources were T cells, B-cell-depleted T cells, or PBMCs; the material itself was cDNA or gDNA.

The CDR3 extends over 12 amino acids. Trimming shortened V by 4 bases and J by 3 bases, and 5 bases separated the two germline ends. Cohorts were based on clinical histories the participants reported. Input material: PBMCs or T cells enriched from blood (not recorded which). The chain carries TRBV12-3 or TRBV12-4 and TRBJ2-3; D gene ambiguous. This receptor was taken from a woman aged 45 to 65 who had been exposed to COVID-19. For the CDR3, the DNA is TGTGCCAGCAGTTCCCGTACAGATACGCAGTATTTT. Translation gives CASSSRTDTQYF.